This TCR beta chain was sequenced in a study of vaccination effects on CD4 cells after COVID-19. Study results and limitations: The study had few convalescent patients and no early post-infection timepoints.

Regarding this clone: Its target is not known.

Some clones are missing from TCRdb's copy, which holds only in-frame ones; the method was immunoSEQ multiplex PCR. The sample comprises over 45,000 clones, roughly two thirds of which are singletons, and roughly 18% rests with the top ten. Antigen-specific CD4+ T cells were expanded (with viral peptide pools) by the ViraFEST assay ahead of sequencing. Subsequent to less than twelve days of culture, CD4+ T cells were isolated. Among the vaccine recipients, none had a prior SARS-CoV-2 infection, and nucleocapsid antibodies were negative. Wells containing approximately 2 million PBMC each were cultured with roughly 10 IU/ml IL-2 and about 9.7 ug/ml peptides. Half-medium replacement with IL-2 medium occurred on days 3 and 7. Germline-derived CDR1 and CDR2 are SGHVS and FNYEAQ. The junction had 8 bases not matched to a gene; V was cut back by 0 bases and J by 5 bases. This CDR3 comprises 17 residues.

This sample comprised CD4+ T cells from PBMCs cultured with SARS-CoV-2 spike peptides, obtained before COVID-19 vaccination. This clonotype originated in a human donor who received a COVID-19 vaccine. V is TRBV7-6 and J is TRBJ2-1, with 9 bases matching TRBD2. Written as DNA, the CDR3 is TGTGCCAGCAGCTTAGCGAGGACTAGCGTCACCCACAATGAGCAGTTCTTC. As protein: CASSLARTSVTHNEQFF.